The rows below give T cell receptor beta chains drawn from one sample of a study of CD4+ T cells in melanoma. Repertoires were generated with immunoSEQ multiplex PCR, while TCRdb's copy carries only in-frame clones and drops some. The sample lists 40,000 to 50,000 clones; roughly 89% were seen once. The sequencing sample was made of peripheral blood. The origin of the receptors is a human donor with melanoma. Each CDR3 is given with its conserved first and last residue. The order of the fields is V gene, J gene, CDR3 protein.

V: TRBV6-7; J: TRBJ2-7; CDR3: CASCILAGDEQYF
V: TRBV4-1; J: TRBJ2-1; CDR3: CASSQVATADNEQFF
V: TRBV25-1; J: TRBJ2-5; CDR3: CASSAGLAGAETQYF
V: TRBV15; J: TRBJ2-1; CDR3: CATVEVGTGWDNEQFF
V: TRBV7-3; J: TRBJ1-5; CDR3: CASSSDRESNQPQHF
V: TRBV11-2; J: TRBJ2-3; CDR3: CASSAQGSLSTDTQYF
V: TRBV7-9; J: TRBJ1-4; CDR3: CASSHRGGNEKLFF
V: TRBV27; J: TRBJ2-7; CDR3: CASSHGRISGAYEQYF
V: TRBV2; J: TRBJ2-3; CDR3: CASIRGLRTDTQYF
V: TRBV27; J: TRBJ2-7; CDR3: CASSSRDTSSYEQYF
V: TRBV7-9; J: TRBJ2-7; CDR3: CASSSGMWEQYF
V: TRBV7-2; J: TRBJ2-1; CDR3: CASSLTWAGYNEQFF
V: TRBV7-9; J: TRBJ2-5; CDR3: CASSSGTSGGARETQYF
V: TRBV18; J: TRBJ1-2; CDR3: CASSPVRQSDYGYTF
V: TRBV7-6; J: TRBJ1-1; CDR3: CASSLGTLGTEAFF
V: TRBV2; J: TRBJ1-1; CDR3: CASGTDMNTEAFF
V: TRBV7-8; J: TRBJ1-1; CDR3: CASSLFQGSEAFF
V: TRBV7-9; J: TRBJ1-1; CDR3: CASSLSQGRTEAFF
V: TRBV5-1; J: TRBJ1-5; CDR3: CASSLSGYSNQPQHF
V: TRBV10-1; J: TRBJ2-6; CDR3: CASSDHAQGWSPSGANVLTF
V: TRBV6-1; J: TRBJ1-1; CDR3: CASSVQGAFF
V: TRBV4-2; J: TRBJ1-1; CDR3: CASSRQGGTEAFF
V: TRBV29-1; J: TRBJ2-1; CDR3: CSARLAEYNEQFF
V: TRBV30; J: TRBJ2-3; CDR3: CAWSYGTSTDTQYF
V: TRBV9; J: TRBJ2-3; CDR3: CASSVPLSLDSGGVDTQYF
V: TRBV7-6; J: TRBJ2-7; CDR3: CASSPAGTSGPYEQYF
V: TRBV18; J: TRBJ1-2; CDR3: CASSPGENYGYTF
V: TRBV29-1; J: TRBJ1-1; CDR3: CSVGLNTEAFF
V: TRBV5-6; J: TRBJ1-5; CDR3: CASSLTQGAIGQPQHF
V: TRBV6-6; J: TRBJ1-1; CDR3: CASSLTGGTEAFF
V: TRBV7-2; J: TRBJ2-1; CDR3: CASSSVLAGGLEQFF
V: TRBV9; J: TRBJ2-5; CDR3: CASSVAGTVKETQYF
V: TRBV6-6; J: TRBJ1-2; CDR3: CASSYSIFGYTF
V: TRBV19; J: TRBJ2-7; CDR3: CASSARGQRSYEQYF
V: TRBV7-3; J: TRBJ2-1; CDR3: CASSRDRDRYNEQFF
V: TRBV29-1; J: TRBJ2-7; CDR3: CSVEKPNLQNEQYF
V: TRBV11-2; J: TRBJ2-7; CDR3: CASSHPDRNGYEQYF
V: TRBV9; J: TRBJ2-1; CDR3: CASSVGASQRGSSYNEQFF
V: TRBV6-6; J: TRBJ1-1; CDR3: CASSYEQNTEAFF
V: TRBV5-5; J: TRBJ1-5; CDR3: CASSGGHSSNQPQHF
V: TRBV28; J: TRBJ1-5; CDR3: CASSQSGSNQPQHF
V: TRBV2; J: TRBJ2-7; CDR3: CASSEGTVPWQYF
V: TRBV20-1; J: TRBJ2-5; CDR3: CSASQETQYF
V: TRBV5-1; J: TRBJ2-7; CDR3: CASSETGVPLDEQYF
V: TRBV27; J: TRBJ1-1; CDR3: CASSLSGARTEAFF
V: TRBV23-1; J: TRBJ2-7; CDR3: CASSQKVRAPYEQYF
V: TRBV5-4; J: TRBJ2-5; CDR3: CASSSEAGVQETQYF